The subject of this entry is one TCR beta chain. Its antigen remains unidentified. The sample is drawn from a study of blood T cells in healthy people across ages. Points from the study as a whole: Changes seen in expanded clonotypes were possibly confounded by donor CMV status left unknown.

Deletions cut 0 bases from V and 6 bases from J, with 16 bases between. This CDR3 region has 16 residues. Per germline, CDR1 LGHNA and CDR2 YSLEER. A sample-barcoded 5' primer and a J-beta primer mix were used in a second PCR of roughly 7 to 11 cycles. TCRdb analysed the 5' RACE reads with MiXCR anew, one entry per CDR3 protein. The data show roughly 730,000 distinct CDR3 sequences, approximately 53% seen once. The sample consisted of blood. This clonotype was sampled from a man aged 40-50 years in good health. This rearrangement joins TRBV4-3 to TRBJ2-3, with D possibly TRBD2 on 6 matching bases. CDR3: CASSQDAGGVQDTQYF. The CDR3 DNA reads as TGCGCCAGCAGCCAAGATGCCGGCGGGGTCCAGGATACGCAGTATTTT.